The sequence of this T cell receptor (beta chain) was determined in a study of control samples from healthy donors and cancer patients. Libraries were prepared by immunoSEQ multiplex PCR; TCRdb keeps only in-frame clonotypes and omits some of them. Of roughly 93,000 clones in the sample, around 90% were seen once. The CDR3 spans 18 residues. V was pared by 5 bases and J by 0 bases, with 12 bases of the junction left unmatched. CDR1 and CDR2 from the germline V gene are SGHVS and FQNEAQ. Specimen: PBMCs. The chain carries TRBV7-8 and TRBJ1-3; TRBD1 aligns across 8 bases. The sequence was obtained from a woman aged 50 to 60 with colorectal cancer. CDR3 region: CASSPGQEYLLSGNTIYF. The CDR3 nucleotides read TGTGCCAGCAGCCCGGGACAGGAATACCTCCTCTCTGGAAACACCATATATTTT.